The 6 T cell receptor beta chains reported below all come from one sample, sequenced in a study of read filtering for tumor transcriptome and immune sequencing. Molecular barcoded adaptors covering alpha/delta and beta/gamma chains were used on approximately 440 ng RNA. Using its own MiXCR run on the reads, TCRdb lists one record per CDR3 protein. The sample yields 75,000 to 95,000 distinct CDR3 sequences, 9% to 15% seen once. Sequenced material: a population of CD138-negative cells sorted from bone marrow. The receptor source for this set is a donor at least 40 years old with multiple myeloma.

With regard to this clonotype: A read error may explain this, as a much larger clone is one base away. The J gene is TRBJ1-1, the V gene TRBV5-5; D remains unclear. Per the germline V gene, CDR1 is SGHKS and CDR2 is YYEKEE (reference sequence). The CDR3 extends over 16 amino acids. The DNA for the CDR3 is TGTGCCAGCAGCTTGGTCAACCTCGGACTTTCCGCTGAAGCTTCCTTT. It translates to CASSLVNLGLSAEASF.

The chain has TRBV7-3 and TRBJ2-6; the D gene could be TRBD1 or TRBD2 (5 bases each). V lost 4 bases to trimming and J lost 2 bases, with 12 bases between them. Germline CDR1 SGHTA, CDR2 FQGTGA. CDR3 length: 16 amino acids. CDR3 DNA: TGTGCCAGCAGCTCCCCCGAGGGGACTGGGGCCAACGTCCTGACTTTC. Translation gives CASSSPEGTGANVLTF.

This clonotype was seen many times. This sequence joins TRBV4-1 and TRBJ2-1; D is possibly TRBD1 (5 bases). This CDR3 spans 13 amino acids. CDR1 and CDR2 from the germline V gene are MGHRA and YSYEKL. V dropped 1 base and J dropped 9 bases, with 10 bases sitting between them. The DNA of the CDR3 is TGCGCCAGCAGCCAAGCAGGGAAGTCTGAGCAGTTCTTC. It specifies CASSQAGKSEQFF.

This clonotype was seen only a few times. J is TRBJ1-1 and V is TRBV4-1; D might be TRBD1 (5 bases). Trimming stripped 0 bases from V and 0 bases from J, with 11 bases between. In germline, CDR1 is MGHRA, CDR2 YSYEKL. This CDR3 is built from 16 residues. In nucleotides, the CDR3 is TGCGCCAGCAGCCAAGAAACAGGATTCATGAACACTGAAGCTTTCTTT. Its protein product is CASSQETGFMNTEAFF.

This clonotype was recorded at least ten times. J is TRBJ2-3 and V is TRBV7-9, with a weak D call TRBD1 (5 bases). The CDR3 covers 16 residues. V was clipped by 1 base and J by 2 bases, with 13 bases between them. Germline CDR1 SEHNR, CDR2 FQNEAQ (reference sequence). CDR3 sequence reads: CASSLGAGLLTDTQYF. The CDR3 region has the DNA TGTGCCAGCAGCTTAGGGGCAGGGCTTCTCACAGATACGCAGTATTTT.

This clonotype was observed many times. V is TRBV11-2 and J is TRBJ2-6, with no clear D. Trimming removed 3 bases at V and 2 bases at J, with 5 bases between. CDR1 is SGHAT, CDR2 FQNNGV, per germline. This CDR3 is 14 amino acids long. CDR3 sequence (DNA): TGTGCCAGCAGCTTCCAAACTGGGGCCAACGTCCTGACTTTC. This sequence encodes CASSFQTGANVLTF.